What follows describes a single T cell receptor beta chain. Original analysis: By means of reference gene primer amplification, nucleated cell counts were estimated. Clones were sequenced by immunoSEQ multiplex PCR, and TCRdb holds only the in-frame ones, with some missing. That table is the source of V, J and clone size, and D and trimming were worked out from the DNA. The table records hundreds of thousands of clones, under 90% of them present only once. This record comes from a study of blood T cell repertoires in COVID-19. Study as a whole: Samples taken during acute and convalescent COVID-19 were collected in the United States, Italy and Spain. T cells, B-cell-depleted T cells, or PBMCs provided the cDNA or gDNA that served as material.

Seattle patient enrollment occurred during active infection, with longitudinal follow-up thereafter. V was trimmed by 6 bases and J by 10 bases, leaving 16 bases between them. The CDR3 sequence is 12 residues long. The germline V gene has CDR1 SQVTM and CDR2 ANQGSEA. The TCR sequence derives from a woman aged 30 to 39 with COVID-19, enrolled during active disease. The sequencing input was peripheral blood. The V gene is TRBV29-1, the J gene TRBJ1-5, with D hard to call. DNA of the CDR3: TGCAGCGTCGCCCATGGGGAGGGTCCCCAGCATTTT. Translated: CSVAHGEGPQHF.